The rows below give T cell receptor beta chains drawn from one sample of a study of blood T cell repertoires in COVID-19. Here immunoSEQ multiplex PCR was the method, and the copy in TCRdb shows in-frame clones only, minus some. Of about 210,000 clones in the sample, just under 85% were seen once. The sample was peripheral blood. These receptors were collected from a woman between 50 and 59 years old with active or convalescent COVID-19. Each CDR3 is given with its conserved first and last residue. D genes are given only for firm matches. Expanded clones are given a class, and other clones once, few, many or no size at all.

>NA|TRBJ2-3|TRBD2|TRBV4-2
TGTGCCAGCAGCCAGGTACAAACTAGCGGGAGTTCGAGGGATACGCAGTATTTT
CASSQVQTSGSSRDTQYF
>NA|TRBJ2-5|NA|TRBV6-2/TRBV6-3
TGTGCCAGCAGTCCCAGGGTAGAAGGGACCCAGTACTTC
CASSPRVEGTQYF
>NA|TRBJ2-1|TRBD2|TRBV3-1/TRBV3-2
TGTGCCAGCAGCCCACTAGCGGGGCGTCACAATGAGCAGTTCTTC
CASSPLAGRHNEQFF
>few|TRBJ1-2|NA|TRBV7-9
TGTGCCAGCAGACCCCTGGAGGTCGTTGGCTACACCTTC
CASRPLEVVGYTF
>NA|TRBJ2-7|NA|TRBV6-5
TGTGCCAGCAACAGGGGGGGCAATTCCTACGAGCAGTACTTC
CASNRGGNSYEQYF
>NA|TRBJ2-3|TRBD2|TRBV5-1
TGCGCCAGCAGCTTGTCGGGGGGTGGCACAGATACGCAGTATTTT
CASSLSGGGTDTQYF
>few|TRBJ1-5|TRBD1|TRBV19
TGTGCCAGTAGGGGACAGGGGGTTTCCCAGCCCCAGCATTTT
CASRGQGVSQPQHF
>NA|TRBJ1-5|NA|TRBV18
TGTGCCAGCTCACCGGAGGGACAGCCCCAGCATTTT
CASSPEGQPQHF
>NA|TRBJ1-1|TRBD1|TRBV7-9
TGTGCCAGCAGCAACCGGGACAGTCCACTTAAAGCTTTCTTT
CASSNRDSPLKAFF
>NA|TRBJ2-1|TRBD2|TRBV15
TGTGCCACCAGCAGAGCAGCGGGAGGGCTCAATGAGCAGTTCTTC
CATSRAAGGLNEQFF
>NA|TRBJ1-2|TRBD1|TRBV6-5
TGTGCCAGCAGTTCTTCCCTCAGGGGGCTTTATGGCTACACCTTC
CASSSSLRGLYGYTF
>NA|TRBJ1-5|NA|TRBV18
TGTGCCAGCTCACCACAGGGGTGGACCCAGCATTTT
CASSPQGWTQHF
>NA|TRBJ2-1|NA|TRBV5-6
TGTGCCAGCAGCAAAACTAGTATTGAGCAGTTCTTC
CASSKTSIEQFF
>NA|TRBJ2-7|TRBD1|TRBV7-2
TGTGCCAGCAGCCCCCGGACAGGGCTCTACGAGCAGTACTTC
CASSPRTGLYEQYF
>NA|TRBJ2-1|TRBD2|TRBV27
TGTGCCAGCAGTCCCAATCTAGCGGGAGGGCAGTTCTTC
CASSPNLAGGQFF
>NA|TRBJ2-1|TRBD2|TRBV6-1
TGTGCCAGCAGTGAGTCTAGCGGGGGGGCGTCCTACAATGAGCAGTTCTTC
CASSESSGGASYNEQFF
>NA|TRBJ2-3|NA|TRBV6-4
TGTGCCAGCAGTGTGGGGGGAACAGATACGCAGTATTTT
CASSVGGTDTQYF
>NA|TRBJ2-1|TRBD2|TRBV2
TGTGCCAGCAGTGAACAGCTAGCGGGGATTAATGAGCAGTTCTTC
CASSEQLAGINEQFF
>NA|TRBJ2-6|TRBD1|TRBV2
TGTGCCAGCAGTGGACAGGGGGCTGGGGCCAACGTCCTGACTTTC
CASSGQGAGANVLTF
>NA|TRBJ2-7|NA|TRBV4-1
TGCGCCAGCAGCCTGCAGACAGGAACCACTAACTACGAGCAGTACTTC
CASSLQTGTTNYEQYF
>NA|TRBJ1-6|TRBD1|TRBV30
TGTGCCTGGTGGGACAGGTGGGTCGGAGCACCCCTCCACTTT
CAWWDRWVGAPLHF
>few|TRBJ1-1|NA|TRBV5-1
TGCGCCAGCAGCTATCCCGGAGTGAACACTGAAGCTTTCTTT
CASSYPGVNTEAFF
>NA|TRBJ2-1|NA|TRBV5-4
TGTGCCAGCAGCTTGACCAGCTCCTACAATGAGCAGTTCTTC
CASSLTSSYNEQFF
>NA|TRBJ2-2|NA|TRBV11-2
TGTGCCAGCAGCTTGCCCGGTTACGCGAACACCGGGGAGCTGTTTTTT
CASSLPGYANTGELFF
>NA|TRBJ2-2|TRBD1|TRBV5-1
TGCGCCAGCAGCCCGGACAGGGCTTACACCGGGGAGCTGTTTTTT
CASSPDRAYTGELFF
>few|TRBJ2-1|NA|TRBV6-1
TGTGCCAGCAGTGAATTAGCGATAAACAATGAGCAGTTCTTC
CASSELAINNEQFF
>NA|TRBJ1-1|TRBD1|TRBV20-1
TGCAGTGCTAGTGTCCGGACAGGGAGAAACACTGAAGCTTTCTTT
CSASVRTGRNTEAFF
>NA|TRBJ2-5|TRBD2|TRBV5-4
TGTGCCAGCAGCTTGGGCGGGGGGGCAGAGACCCAGTACTTC
CASSLGGGAETQYF
>few|TRBJ1-4|NA|TRBV5-1
TGCGCCAGCAGCTTGACGGCGGCTACTGAAAAACTGTTTTTT
CASSLTAATEKLFF
>NA|TRBJ1-2|TRBD1|TRBV6-5
TGTGCCAGCAGAGGACAGGGAGGCCTTGGCTACACCTTC
CASRGQGGLGYTF
>NA|TRBJ2-7|NA|TRBV6-5
TGTGCCAGCAGTCCCCTCGGAGAAAACGAGCAGTACTTC
CASSPLGENEQYF
>NA|TRBJ2-3|NA|TRBV5-4
TGTGCCAGCAGCGCAACCTACTCCACAGATACGCAGTATTTT
CASSATYSTDTQYF
>NA|TRBJ2-7|NA|TRBV5-1
TGCGCCAGCAGCTGGGGGGGGGCCTCAGAGCAGTACTTC
CASSWGGASEQYF
>NA|TRBJ1-1|NA|TRBV18
TGTGCCAGCTCACCCCGGACAGTGAACACTGAAGCTTTCTTT
CASSPRTVNTEAFF
>NA|TRBJ2-5|NA|TRBV7-3
TGTGCCAGCAGCCTAGGACCACCAAGTGGGGGGTACCAAGAGACCCAGTACTTC
CASSLGPPSGGYQETQYF
>NA|TRBJ2-3|TRBD2|TRBV7-3
TGTGCCAGCAGCTTAGGTGGGAGTTTAAGCGGGGTGACAGATACGCAGTATTTT
CASSLGGSLSGVTDTQYF
>NA|TRBJ1-3|NA|TRBV5-5
TGTGCCAGCAGCTTCAGTGGCACGTTGGACACCATATATTTT
CASSFSGTLDTIYF
>NA|TRBJ2-1|TRBD1|TRBV5-6
TGTGCCAGCAGAAATCAGGGGGCTGGTGAGCAGTTCTTC
CASRNQGAGEQFF
>NA|TRBJ2-7|TRBD1|TRBV5-4
TGTGCCAGCAGCCCCCAGACAGGGGTCGAGCAGTACTTC
CASSPQTGVEQYF
>NA|TRBJ1-5|TRBD1|TRBV6-5
TGTGCCAGCAGTCGGACAGGGAGTCAGCCCCAGCATTTT
CASSRTGSQPQHF
>few|TRBJ1-1|NA|TRBV7-9
TGTGCCAGCAGCTTAGCGGGCCAGGGAAAAGCTTTCTTT
CASSLAGQGKAFF
>NA|TRBJ1-1|TRBD1|TRBV3-1/TRBV3-2
TGCGCCAGCAACCCTAGGGACAGCAACACTGAAGCTTTCTTT
CASNPRDSNTEAFF
>NA|TRBJ2-5|NA|TRBV6-2/TRBV6-3
TGTGCCAGCAGTTACACCCCTCGGGGGATGGAGACCCAGTACTTC
CASSYTPRGMETQYF
>NA|TRBJ1-3|TRBD1|TRBV30
TGTGCCTGGAGTGCGGCCAGGGGGCCGTTCTCTGGAAACACCATATATTTT
CAWSAARGPFSGNTIYF
>NA|TRBJ2-4|NA|TRBV5-4
TGTGCCAGCAGCTTGCAGGGACACGGCATTCAGTACTTC
CASSLQGHGIQYF
>NA|TRBJ1-1|NA|TRBV5-1
TGCGCCAGCAGCCGCCCTGACTTGAACACTGAAGCTTTCTTT
CASSRPDLNTEAFF
>once|TRBJ1-1|NA|TRBV5-1
TGCGCCAGCAGCAAAAAGCAGAACACTGAAGCTTTCTTT
CASSKKQNTEAFF
>NA|TRBJ2-5|NA|TRBV7-9
TGTGCCAGCAGCTTAGCCCTAGAGAGGGAAGAGACCCAGTACTTC
CASSLALEREETQYF
>NA|TRBJ1-2|NA|TRBV6-5
TGTGCAACAGCCTACTATGGCTACACCTTC
CATAYYGYTF
>NA|TRBJ2-1|TRBD2|TRBV29-1
TGCAGCGCTAGGGGAGTAGCGGGAGGAGATGAGCAGTTCTTC
CSARGVAGGDEQFF